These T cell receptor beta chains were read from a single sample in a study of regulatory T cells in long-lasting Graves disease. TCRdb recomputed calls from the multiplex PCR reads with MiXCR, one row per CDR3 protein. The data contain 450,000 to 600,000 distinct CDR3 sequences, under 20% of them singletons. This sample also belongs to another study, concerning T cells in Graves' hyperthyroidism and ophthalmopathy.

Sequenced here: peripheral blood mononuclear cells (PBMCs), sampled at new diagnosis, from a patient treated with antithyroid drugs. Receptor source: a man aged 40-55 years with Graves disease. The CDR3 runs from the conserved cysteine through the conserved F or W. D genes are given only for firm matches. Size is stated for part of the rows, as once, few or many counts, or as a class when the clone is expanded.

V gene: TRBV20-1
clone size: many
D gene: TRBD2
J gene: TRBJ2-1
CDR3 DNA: TGCAGTGCGTGGACTAGCGGGAGAGAGTCCTACAATGAGCAGTTCTTC
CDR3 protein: CSAWTSGRESYNEQFF

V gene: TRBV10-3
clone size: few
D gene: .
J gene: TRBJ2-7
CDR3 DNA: TGTGCCATCAGCTCGGGACGGCCCTACGAGCAGTACTTC
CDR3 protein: CAISSGRPYEQYF

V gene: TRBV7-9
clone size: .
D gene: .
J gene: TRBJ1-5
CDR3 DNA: TGTGCCAGCAGCTTAGTCGGAAACAATCAGCCCCAGCATTTT
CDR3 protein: CASSLVGNNQPQHF

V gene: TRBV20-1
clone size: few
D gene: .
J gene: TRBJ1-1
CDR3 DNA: TGCAGTGCTAGAGACACGAACCAGGGGATGAACACTGAAGCTTTCTTT
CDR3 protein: CSARDTNQGMNTEAFF

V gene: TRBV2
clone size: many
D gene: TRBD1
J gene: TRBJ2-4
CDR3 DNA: TGTGCCAGCAGCGGGACAGGGGTCAAAAACATTCAGTACTTC
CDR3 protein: CASSGTGVKNIQYF

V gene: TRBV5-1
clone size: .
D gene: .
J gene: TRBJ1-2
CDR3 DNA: TGCGCCAGCAGCTCGGGTTTAGGGCCGCAGGGCTACACCTTC
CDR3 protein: CASSSGLGPQGYTF

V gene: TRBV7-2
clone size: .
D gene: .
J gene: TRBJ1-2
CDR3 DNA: TGTGCCAGCAGCTTCGAGACGGACAGCCGCGCCTTAGTCTATGGCTACACCTTC
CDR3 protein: CASSFETDSRALVYGYTF

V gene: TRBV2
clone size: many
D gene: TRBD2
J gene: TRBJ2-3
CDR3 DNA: TGTGCCAAAAAGCGGGAGGGCACAGATACGCAGTATTTT
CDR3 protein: CAKKREGTDTQYF

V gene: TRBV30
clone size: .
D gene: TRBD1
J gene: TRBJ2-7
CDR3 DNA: TGTGCCTGCGAGACAGGGGGGGGCTACGAGCAGTACTTC
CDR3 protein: CACETGGGYEQYF

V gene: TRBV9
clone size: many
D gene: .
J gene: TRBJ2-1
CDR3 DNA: TGTGCCAGCAGCGTAGGTCAGAGCAACAATGAGCAGTTCTTC
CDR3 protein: CASSVGQSNNEQFF

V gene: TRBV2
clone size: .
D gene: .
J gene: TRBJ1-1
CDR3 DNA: TGTGCCAGCAGTGGAGTCTCAGGGTTTACGTTGACTGAGGCTTTCTTT
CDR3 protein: CASSGVSGFTLTEAFF

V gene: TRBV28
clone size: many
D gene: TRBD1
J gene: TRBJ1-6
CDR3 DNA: TGTGCCAGCAGGGGAGGGGGCTCACCCCTCCACTTT
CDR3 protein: CASRGGGSPLHF

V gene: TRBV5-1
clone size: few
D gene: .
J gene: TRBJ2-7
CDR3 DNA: TGCGCCAGCAGCTCCGACAGGATGAGAACCTACGAGCAGTACTTC
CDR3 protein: CASSSDRMRTYEQYF

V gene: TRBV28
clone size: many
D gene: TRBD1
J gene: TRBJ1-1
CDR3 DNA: TGTGCCAGCAGTTTAGAGACAGGGTTGAACACTGAAGCTTTCTTT
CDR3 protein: CASSLETGLNTEAFF

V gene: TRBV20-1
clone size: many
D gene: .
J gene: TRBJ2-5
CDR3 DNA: TGCAGTGCTAGTCCACCGTCCGGTGGGGGAGAGACCCAGTACTTC
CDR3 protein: CSASPPSGGGETQYF

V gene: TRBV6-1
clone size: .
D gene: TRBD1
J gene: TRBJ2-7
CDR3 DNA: TGTGCCAGCAGTCGGAAGGGGGCGTGGTACGAGCAGTACTTC
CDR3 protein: CASSRKGAWYEQYF

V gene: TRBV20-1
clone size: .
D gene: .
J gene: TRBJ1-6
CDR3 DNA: TGCAGTGCTAGAATGCCAGGTTCCTATAATTCACCCCTCCACTTT
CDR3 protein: CSARMPGSYNSPLHF

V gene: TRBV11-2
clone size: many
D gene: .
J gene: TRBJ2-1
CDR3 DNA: TGTGCCACCAAGAGTGGATACAATGAGCAGTTCTTC
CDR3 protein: CATKSGYNEQFF

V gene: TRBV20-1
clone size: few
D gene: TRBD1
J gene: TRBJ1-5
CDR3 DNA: TGCAGTGCTACCGGGACAGCCTACAATCAGCCCCAGCATTTT
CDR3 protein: CSATGTAYNQPQHF

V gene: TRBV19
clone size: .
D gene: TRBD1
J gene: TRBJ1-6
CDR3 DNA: TGTGCCAGTACCGACAGGGTTTCCTATAATTCACCCCTCCACTTT
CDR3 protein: CASTDRVSYNSPLHF

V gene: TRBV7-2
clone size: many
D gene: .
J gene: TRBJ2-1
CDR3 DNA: TGTGCCAGCAGCTTAGCTAGCGCCACCTACAATGAGCAGTTCTTC
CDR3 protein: CASSLASATYNEQFF

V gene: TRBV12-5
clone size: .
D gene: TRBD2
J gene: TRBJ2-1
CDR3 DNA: TGTGCTAGTGGGTCTAGCGGGGGGTATGAGCAGTTCTTC
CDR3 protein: CASGSSGGYEQFF

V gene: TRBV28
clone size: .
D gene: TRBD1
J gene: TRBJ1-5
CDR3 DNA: TGTGCCAGCAGGCCGACAGGGACCAATCAGCCCCAGCATTTT
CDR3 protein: CASRPTGTNQPQHF

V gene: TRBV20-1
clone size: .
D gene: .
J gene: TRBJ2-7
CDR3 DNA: TGCAGTGCTTTCATAGGATTCTCCTACGAGCAGTACTTC
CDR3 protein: CSAFIGFSYEQYF

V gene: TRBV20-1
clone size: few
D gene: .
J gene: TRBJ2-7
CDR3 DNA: TGCAGTGCTCCCGGAGTTGCCCCCGAGCAGTACTTC
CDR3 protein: CSAPGVAPEQYF

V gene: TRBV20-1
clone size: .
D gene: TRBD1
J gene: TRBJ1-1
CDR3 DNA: TGCAGTGCTACAGGGGACAGCGATGAAGCTTTCTTT
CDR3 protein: CSATGDSDEAFF

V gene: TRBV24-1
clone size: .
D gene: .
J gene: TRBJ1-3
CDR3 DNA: TGTGCCACCAAATTTTACTCTGGAAACACCATATATTTT
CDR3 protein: CATKFYSGNTIYF

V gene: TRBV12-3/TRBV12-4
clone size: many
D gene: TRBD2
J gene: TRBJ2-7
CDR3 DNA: TGTGCCAGCAGTCACTACCCAGCGGGAGTGGTCCACGAGCAGTACTTC
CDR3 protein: CASSHYPAGVVHEQYF

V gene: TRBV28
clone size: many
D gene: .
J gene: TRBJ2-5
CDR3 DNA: TGTGCCAGCAAGGGACTGCGAGGCGAGACCCAGTACTTC
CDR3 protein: CASKGLRGETQYF

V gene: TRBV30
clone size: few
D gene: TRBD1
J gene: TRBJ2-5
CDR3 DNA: TGTGCCTGGAGTCAAGCCCCGGGACAGTGGTTGGTGAGGACCCAGTACTTC
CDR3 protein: CAWSQAPGQWLVRTQYF

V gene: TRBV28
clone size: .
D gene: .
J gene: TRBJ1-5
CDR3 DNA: TGTGCCAGCAGTTTACCACCCTATAGCAATCAGCCCCAGCATTTT
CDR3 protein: CASSLPPYSNQPQHF

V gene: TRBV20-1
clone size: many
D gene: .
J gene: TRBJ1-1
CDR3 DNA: TGCAGTGCTAGATCCCCGGGCACTGAAGCTTTCTTT
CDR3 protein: CSARSPGTEAFF

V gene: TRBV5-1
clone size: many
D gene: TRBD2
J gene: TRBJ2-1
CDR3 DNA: TGCGCCAGCAGCTTGTGGGGACAGCGGGAGGCGAGCTCCTACAATGAGCAGTTCTTC
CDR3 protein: CASSLWGQREASSYNEQFF

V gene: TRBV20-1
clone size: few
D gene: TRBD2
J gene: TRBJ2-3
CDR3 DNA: TGCAGTGGGTCGACTAGCGTTTACACAGATACGCAGTATTTT
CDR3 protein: CSGSTSVYTDTQYF

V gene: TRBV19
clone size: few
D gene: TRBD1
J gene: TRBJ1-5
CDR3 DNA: TGTGCCAGTAGTATCCTTGGACAGGAAACTCAGCCCCAGCATTTT
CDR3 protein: CASSILGQETQPQHF

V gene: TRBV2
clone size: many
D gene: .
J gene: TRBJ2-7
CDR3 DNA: TGTGCCAGCAGTGAAGGGGGTCCCTACGAGCAGTACTTC
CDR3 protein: CASSEGGPYEQYF

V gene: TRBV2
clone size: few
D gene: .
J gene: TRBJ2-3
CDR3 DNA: TGTGCCAGCAAGGTCAGCGGATATGCAGATACGCAGTATTTT
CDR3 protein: CASKVSGYADTQYF

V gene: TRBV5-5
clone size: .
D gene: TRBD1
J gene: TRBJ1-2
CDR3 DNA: TGTGCCAGCAGCCCCAACAGGGGGGTCTATGGCTACACCTTC
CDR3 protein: CASSPNRGVYGYTF

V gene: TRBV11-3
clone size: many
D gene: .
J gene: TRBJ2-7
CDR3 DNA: TGTGCCAGCAGCTTACGACAAATCTACGAGCAGTACTTC
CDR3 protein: CASSLRQIYEQYF

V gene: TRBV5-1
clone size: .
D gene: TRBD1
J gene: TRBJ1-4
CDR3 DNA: TGCGCCAGCAGCCCCCAAACAGGGGGCTCGTATGAAAAACTGTTTTTT
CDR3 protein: CASSPQTGGSYEKLFF

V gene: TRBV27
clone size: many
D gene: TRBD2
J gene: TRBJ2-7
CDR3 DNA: TGTGCCAGCAGTTTATCGATGAGCGGGAGGACCGGGGGGGAGCAGTACTTC
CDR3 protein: CASSLSMSGRTGGEQYF

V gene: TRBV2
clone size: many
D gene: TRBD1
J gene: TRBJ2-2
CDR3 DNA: TGTGCCAGCAGTGGGACAGGGGGCGACACCGGGGAGCTGTTTTTT
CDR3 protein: CASSGTGGDTGELFF

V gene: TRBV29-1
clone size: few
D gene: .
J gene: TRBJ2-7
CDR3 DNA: TGCAGTGCCGCGGGGACCGCCTACGAGCAGTACTTC
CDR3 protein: CSAAGTAYEQYF

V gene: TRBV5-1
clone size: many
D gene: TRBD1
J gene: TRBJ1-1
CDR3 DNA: TGCGCCAGCAGCGTGGACGGACAGGGGGCGGAAGCTTTCTTT
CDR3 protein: CASSVDGQGAEAFF

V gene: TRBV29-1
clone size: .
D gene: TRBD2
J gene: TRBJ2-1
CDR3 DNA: TGCAGCGTTATTCTTCCGGGACTAGCTTACAATGAGCAGTTCTTC
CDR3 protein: CSVILPGLAYNEQFF

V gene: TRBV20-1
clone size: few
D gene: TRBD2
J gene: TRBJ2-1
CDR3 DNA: TGCAGTGCTCCTCTAGCGGGAGTCGGGGGAAATGAGCAGTTCTTC
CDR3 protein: CSAPLAGVGGNEQFF

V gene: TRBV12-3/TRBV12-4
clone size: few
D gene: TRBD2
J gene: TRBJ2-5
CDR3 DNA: TGTGCCAGCAGTTTAGCGCTCGGGGCGGGAGGGCCTGGCGACTTC
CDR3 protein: CASSLALGAGGPGDF

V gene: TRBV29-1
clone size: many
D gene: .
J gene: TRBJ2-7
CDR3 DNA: TGCAGCGCGTTAGCGGTCGTCTTCCCCTACGAGCAGTACTTC
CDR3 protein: CSALAVVFPYEQYF

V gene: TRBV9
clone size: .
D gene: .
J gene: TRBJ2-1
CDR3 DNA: TGTGCCAGCAGCGTAGCTCCCCAGGCCAACAATGAGCAGTTCTTC
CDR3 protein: CASSVAPQANNEQFF

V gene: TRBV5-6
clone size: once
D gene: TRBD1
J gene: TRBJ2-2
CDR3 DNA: TGTGCCAGCAGCTGGAGGACAGGGGTTGGGGAGCTGTTTTTT
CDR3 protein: CASSWRTGVGELFF

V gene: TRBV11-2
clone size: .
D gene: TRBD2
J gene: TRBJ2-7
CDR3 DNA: TGTGCCAGCAGCTTAGGTAGCAGGAGACTAGCAGACCCCAAGATAGCCTACGAGCAGTACTTC
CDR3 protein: CASSLGSRRLADPKIAYEQYF

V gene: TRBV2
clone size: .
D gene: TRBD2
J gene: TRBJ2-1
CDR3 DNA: TGTGCCAGCAGCCGGACTAGCGGACCCCGTTGGGGGCAGTTCTTC
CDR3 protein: CASSRTSGPRWGQFF

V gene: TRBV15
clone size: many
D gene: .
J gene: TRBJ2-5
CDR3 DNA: TGTGCCACCAGCAGAGATATAGCCCGGACGGGAGAAGAGACCCAGTACTTC
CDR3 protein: CATSRDIARTGEETQYF

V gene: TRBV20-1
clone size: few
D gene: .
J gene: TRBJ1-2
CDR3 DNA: TGCAGTGCTAGAGATGGCGGGGGCCCCTATGGCTACACCTTC
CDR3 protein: CSARDGGGPYGYTF

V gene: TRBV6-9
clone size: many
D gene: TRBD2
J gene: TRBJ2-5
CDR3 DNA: TGTGCCAGCAGTTACTCCCTAGCGGAAGACCAAGAGACCCAGTACTTC
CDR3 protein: CASSYSLAEDQETQYF

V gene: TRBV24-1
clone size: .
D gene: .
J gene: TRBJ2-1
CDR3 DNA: TGTGCCACCAGTGAACTCGTCGGGTCACACTATGAGCAGTTCTTC
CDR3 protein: CATSELVGSHYEQFF

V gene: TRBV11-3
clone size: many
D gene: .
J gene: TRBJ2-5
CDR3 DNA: TGTGCCAGCAGCTTAGATGTAAGGCTTCAAGAGACCCAGTACTTC
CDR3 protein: CASSLDVRLQETQYF

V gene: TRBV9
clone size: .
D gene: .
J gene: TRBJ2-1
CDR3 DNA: TGTGCCAGCAGCGTAGTTGGGGCTAAAAACAATGAGCAGTTCTTC
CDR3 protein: CASSVVGAKNNEQFF

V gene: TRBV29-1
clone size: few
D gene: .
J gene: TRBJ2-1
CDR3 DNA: TGCAGCGTCGTGCCCAGCACCTACAATGAGCAGTTCTTC
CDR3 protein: CSVVPSTYNEQFF